A single sample gave rise to the 3 T cell receptor beta chains below, sequenced in a study of T cell repertoires in aging, cancer and after chemotherapy. Peripheral blood genomic DNA, not sorted cells or RNA, was the template. TRB rearrangements spanning V, D and J were amplified using mixed TRB-A/B primers. MiXCR, applied by TCRdb to the multiplex PCR reads, yields one record per CDR3 protein. The sample lists approximately 11,000 distinct CDR3 sequences, almost 30% occurring once. Sequenced input: blood. These receptors all come from a human donor in good health.

Only a few counts were recorded for this clonotype. This chain joins TRBV15 and TRBJ1-1; 7 bases are a match to TRBD1. V gave up 9 bases and J gave up 0 bases; unmatched junction bases: 10. The CDR3 runs to 15 residues. CDR1 and CDR2 from the germline V gene are LNHNV and YYDKDF (reference sequence). The CDR3 loop reads CATRPGQRMNTEAFF. The CDR3 DNA sequence: TGTGCCACGAGACCGGGACAGCGAATGAACACTGAAGCTTTCTTT.

The chain uses TRBV7-2 and TRBJ2-7, with D unresolved. Germline CDR1 is SGHTA and CDR2 is FQGNSA. The V gene lost 4 bases and the J gene lost 3 bases, with 16 bases spanning the gap. This CDR3 has 15 amino acids. In nucleotides, the CDR3 is TGTGCCAGCAGCTCAGACCCAGCCCCTATCTACGAGCAGTACTTC. Translation: CASSSDPAPIYEQYF.

V is TRBV4-3 and J is TRBJ1-3; D not certain. The CDR3 covers 14 residues. Deletions cut 1 base from V and 4 bases from J, with 8 bases between. CDR1 LGHNA and CDR2 YSLEER come from the germline V gene. The CDR3 reads CASSQGERGNTIYF. In DNA form, the CDR3 reads TGCGCCAGCAGCCAAGGAGAGAGAGGAAACACCATATATTTT.